The 8 T cell receptor beta chains below come from one sample, sequenced in a study of T cells in localized non-small cell lung cancer. TCRdb's table, derived via immunoSEQ multiplex PCR, lists solely in-frame clones and lacks some. The table lists some 2,400 clones, 24% of them singletons. Sequences were derived from lung tumor tissue, sampled before any cancer treatment. Receptor source: a woman aged 40 to 75 with stage I lung adenocarcinoma.

This clone is medium-sized (0.01 to 0.1%) within its sample. The chain recombines TRBV6-8 with TRBJ2-3; D is perhaps TRBD1 or TRBD2 (5 bases each). Germline lookup yields CDR1 MNHGY and CDR2 SAAAGT. CDR3 size: 13 residues. CDR3: CAVRDRGTDTQYF. The CDR3 nucleotides are TGTGCGGTCCGGGACCGAGGCACAGATACGCAGTATTTT.

This sequence joins TRBV9 and TRBJ1-1; 9 positions agree with TRBD1. The trim removed 1 base at V and 6 bases at J, leaving 7 bases unmatched. CDR1 and CDR2 from the germline V gene are SGDLS and YYNGEE. This CDR3 comprises 15 residues. The CDR3 protein is CASSVIWDRASEAFF. CDR3 DNA sequence: TGTGCCAGCAGCGTAATTTGGGACAGGGCATCTGAAGCTTTCTTT.

Note on this clone: The junction does not match germline at one end; this may be a read error. The rearrangement joins TRBV6-8 to TRBJ2-3; 11 bases line up with TRBD2. CDR1 MNHGY and CDR2 SAAAGT come from the germline V gene. The CDR3 covers 16 residues. The CDR3 reads CASSLGTSGVSDAQYF. The CDR3 coding sequence is TGTGCCAGCAGCCTCGGGACTAGCGGAGTTTCAGATGCGCAGTATTTT.

This clone was seen only a few times. The chain uses TRBV11-3 and TRBJ2-1; 12 bases line up with TRBD2. V was clipped by 3 bases and J by 0 bases; unmatched bases: 0. Germline lookup yields CDR1 SGHNT and CDR2 YENEEA. The CDR3 totals 16 residues. CDR3 sequence: CASSLGLAGSYNEQFF. For the CDR3, the DNA is TGTGCCAGCAGCTTGGGACTAGCGGGCTCCTACAATGAGCAGTTCTTC. The complete variable domain, with remaining parts taken from reference TRBV11-3 and TRBJ2-1, reads EAGVVQSPRYKIIEKKQPVAFWCNPISGHNTLYWYLQNLGQGPELLIRYENEEAVDDSQLPKDRFSAERLKGVDSTLKIQPAELGDSAVYLCASSLGLAGSYNEQFFGPGTRLTVL.

This clone is labeled medium-sized. The chain has TRBV11-3 and TRBJ1-3, with D maybe TRBD1 (6 bases). This CDR3 contains 17 residues. V lost 3 bases and J lost 3, with 18 bases in between. The germline CDR1 and CDR2 sequences are SGHNT and YENEEA. CDR3 nucleotide sequence: TGTGCCAGCAGCTTGATCCAGGGGTTGGAGAGTGGAAACACCATATATTTT. Translating it yields CASSLIQGLESGNTIYF.

The chain's CDR3 is CASSALDRGSNQPQHF. CDR3 coding DNA: TGCGCCAGCAGTGCATTAGACAGGGGTAGCAATCAGCCCCAGCATTTT. The chain employs TRBV10-2 and TRBJ1-5; 8 positions agree with TRBD1. The germline CDR1 and CDR2 sequences are WSHSY and SAAADI. The CDR3 sequence is 16 residues long. After removal of 4 bases from V and 0 bases from J, the junction contained 5 bases not matched to a gene.

In this sample, this clone turned up a few times. The chain employs TRBV29-1 and TRBJ2-3; 11 nucleotides align to TRBD2. Trimming at V came to 5 bases and at J to 8 bases, leaving 12 bases not matched to a gene. The germline V gene has CDR1 SQVTM and CDR2 ANQGSEA. CDR3 length equals 15 residues. The CDR3 DNA is TGCAGCGTTAGAATAGCGGGGGGGCCCCAGGGTACGCAGTATTTT. Its protein is CSVRIAGGPQGTQYF.

The J gene is TRBJ2-7, the V gene TRBV29-1, with TRBD2 matching over 12 bases. CDR1 SQVTM and CDR2 ANQGSEA come from the germline V gene. V shed 3 bases, J shed 3 bases, and the junction held 3 bases outside the gene matches. CDR3 length: 14 residues. Here the CDR3 DNA reads TGCAGCGTTGAGACTAGCGGGAGCGGCTACGAGCAGTACTTC. Its translation: CSVETSGSGYEQYF.